The 10 T cell receptor beta chains below come from one sample, sequenced in a study of response to subunit inactivated influenza vaccine. TCRdb reprocessed the RT-PCR reads with MiXCR, giving one entry per CDR3 protein. Among hundreds of thousands of distinct CDR3 sequences listed, 10% to 15% were seen once. Here the sequenced sample was PBMCs from blood, taken roughly 48 days after vaccination. The receptor source for this set is a man aged 50 to 60 who received an inactivated influenza vaccine.

This clonotype was observed at least ten times. The chain carries TRBV14 and TRBJ2-1; the D gene is possibly TRBD1 (5 bases). The CDR3 contains 13 residues. From germline, CDR1 is SGHDN and CDR2 FVKESK. Trimming took off 1 base at V and 11 bases at J, with 12 bases between the two ends. CDR3 DNA sequence: TGTGCCAGCAGCCAAGCGAACGGACACCAGCAGTTCTTC. Protein product: CASSQANGHQQFF.

This clonotype was observed at least ten times. V usage is TRBV6-8 and J usage is TRBJ2-7; D may be TRBD1 (6 bases). The CDR3 sequence is 17 residues long. Germline loops: CDR1 MNHGY, CDR2 SAAAGT. V lost 6 bases and J 1 base, leaving 22 bases between the germline ends. CDR3 amino acids: CASRLGTGCPSSYEQYF. In nucleotides, the CDR3 is TGTGCCAGCAGATTAGGAACAGGGTGCCCTTCTTCCTACGAGCAGTACTTC.

A few counts support this clonotype. The chain uses TRBV4-1 and TRBJ2-5; D could derive from TRBD1 or TRBD2 (6 bases each). Germline V lookup: CDR1 MGHRA, CDR2 YSYEKL. Between the trimmed V and J ends, which lost 3 bases and 0 bases, there was a span of 17 bases. The length of the CDR3 is 17 residues. CDR3 nucleotide sequence: TGCGCCAGCAGCCACCCACACGGGGGCCCCTACCAAGAGACCCAGTACTTC. Translated: CASSHPHGGPYQETQYF.

The table lists this clonotype with many counts. The chain has TRBV4-3 and TRBJ2-1; no clear D gene. The CDR3 loop spans 12 amino acids. The V gene's germline CDR1 is LGHNA and CDR2 YSLEER. The V gene lost 0 bases and the J gene lost 9 bases, with 6 bases spanning the gap. The DNA for the CDR3 is TGCGCCAGCAGCCAAGATCAGGTTGAGCAGTTCTTC. Amino acid sequence: CASSQDQVEQFF.

V gene TRBV14 combines with J gene TRBJ2-7; 12 bases are a match to TRBD2. From germline, CDR1 is SGHDN and CDR2 FVKESK. The CDR3 is 15 amino acids. Germline trimming cut 5 bases from V and 7 bases from J; bases unmatched to any gene: 9. The CDR3 sequence: CASSYGTSGYAEQYF. In DNA form, the CDR3 reads TGTGCCAGCAGCTACGGGACTAGCGGGTACGCGGAGCAGTACTTC.

V gene TRBV9 combines with J gene TRBJ2-3; 7 nucleotides agree with TRBD2. The germline V gene encodes CDR1 SGDLS and CDR2 YYNGEE. The CDR3 totals 16 residues. The V gene end was trimmed by 3 bases and the J gene end by 4 bases; junction bases not matched to a gene: 11. The CDR3 loop reads CASSAYGREIADTQYF. The CDR3, as DNA: TGTGCCAGCAGCGCATATGGGCGGGAGATAGCAGATACGCAGTATTTT.

The CDR3 DNA reads as TGTGCCAGCAGCGGACAGGGTGGATTCGGCTTCACAGATACGCAGTATTTT. It encodes CASSGQGGFGFTDTQYF. The V call is TRBV6-2 or TRBV6-3, the J call TRBJ2-3, with TRBD1 matching over 8 bases. The CDR3 totals 17 residues. Looked up from germline, CDR1 is MNHEY and CDR2 is SVGEGT. The J segment lost 2 bases and the V segment lost 6 bases, leaving 13 bases of the junction unmatched.

This clonotype has a count of ten or more. The chain links TRBV12-3 or TRBV12-4 to TRBJ2-6, with TRBD1 identical over 7 bases. The CDR3 consists of 16 residues. V lost 3 bases and J lost 0; bases outside the gene matches: 2. CDR3 loop: CASSFGTASGANVLTF. The CDR3 DNA follows: TGTGCCAGCAGTTTCGGGACAGCCTCTGGGGCCAACGTCCTGACTTTC.

The chain is built from TRBV9 and TRBJ2-7; the match to TRBD1 covers 9 bases. CDR1 SGDLS and CDR2 YYNGEE come from the germline V gene. With V trimmed by 0 bases and J by 5 bases, 3 bases remained unmatched. The length of the CDR3 is 14 residues. The CDR3 region has the DNA TGTGCCAGCAGCGTAGGTGGGACAGGGAACGAGCAGTACTTC. This sequence encodes CASSVGGTGNEQYF.

This clonotype has just a few counts. J is TRBJ2-1 and V is TRBV20-1; D remains ambiguous. The CDR3 sequence is 13 residues long. Per the germline V gene, CDR1 is DFQATT and CDR2 is SNEGSKA (reference sequence). The V gene lost 1 base and the J gene lost 7 bases, with 11 bases spanning the gap. The DNA for the CDR3 is TGCAGTGCTAGAGGGGTAGCAGTAAATGAGCAGTTCTTC. It yields the protein CSARGVAVNEQFF.